This T cell receptor (beta chain) was observed in a study of blood T cell repertoires in COVID-19 (dated by TCRdb to 2020 to 2021). Concerning the study at large: Samples from collaborators originated in the United States, Italy and Spain and spanned both the acute and convalescent phases of COVID-19. The repertoires were released in a freely available public database meant as a resource for research on the immune response to SARS-CoV-2. Samples were obtained from the ongoing ImmuneRACE study (first 160 participants) and from 1,254 subjects provided by 6 global collaborators. Sample metadata almost always included a de-identified subject ID, COVID-19 status, age in years and sex. The prospective study material was composed of cDNA or gDNA derived from T cells, B-cell-depleted T cells, or PBMCs. HLA class I and class II types, where available, came from metadata supplied by the sample provider rather than from assay-based typing. Subjects who had been exposed to COVID-19, were actively infected with it, or had recovered from it provided the deeply sampled blood TCRbeta repertoires that made up the dataset. What the work shows at the level of the full study, not this receptor alone: The quantity of clinical and demographic metadata differed by source and by participant and was supplied without curation.

TCRbeta CDR3 regions were amplified from genomic DNA using the immunoSEQ Assay, a bias-controlled multiplex PCR. On the study's bioinformatics: Within the assay, amplification of reference gene primers was used to estimate how many nucleated cells each sample contained. To quantify the absolute abundance of each unique TCRbeta CDR3 rearrangement, sequence reads were collapsed and filtered. For each sample, productive Simpson clonality was calculated as the square root of Simpson's diversity index over productive rearrangements. The clones in this table, taken by TCRdb from immuneACCESS, are in-frame only. Not every clone is retained; where verified, under half of the shortfall comes from an unresolved V gene, and the cause of the rest is unknown. V and J calls and clone size are those listed in that table; D and trimming were worked out from the DNA. For this sample the table gives roughly 190,000 clones, of which 82% were detected only once. The top ten clones comprise approximately 4.7% of the sample.

Turning to this clone: This receptor's antigen is unknown. The sample holds no much larger clone one base away, and base qualities are not on file.

V is reduced by 1 base and J by 7 bases, leaving a spacing of 4 bases between them. Looking up the germline V gene (reference sequence) yields CDR1 DFQATT and CDR2 SNEGSKA. CDR3 length: 10 amino acids, cysteine to phenylalanine. Only CDR3 DNA remains: 30 bases, in frame from the first base. Participants in the prospective study were aged roughly 18 to 100 years, lived in under 30 United States geographic areas, and enrolled through a virtual design. Cohort assignment in the prospective study relied on participant-reported clinical history from a screening survey and a study questionnaire. In the prospective study, whole blood, serum and a nasopharyngeal or oropharyngeal swab were collected from each participant by mobile phlebotomists. Participants in the prospective study had the option to provide additional blood draws and questionnaires over an approximately 2-month period. Before DNA extraction, blood samples from the prospective study were shipped at room temperature or frozen.

The sample consisted of PBMCs or T cells enriched from blood (not recorded which). The chain links TRBV20-1 with TRBJ1-1, with no D gene named confidently. This receptor was identified in a woman between 55 and 75 years old with acute COVID-19. The nucleotides are TGCAGTGCTAGAGCGGGTGAAGCTTTCTTT. Its product reads: CSARAGEAFF.